What follows are 30 T cell receptor beta chains derived from one specimen sequenced in a study of T cell changes during pregnancy in multiple sclerosis. Sequencing used immunoSEQ multiplex PCR; TCRdb keeps in-frame clones, though not all of them. The sample holds about 110,000 clones; around 93% are singletons and the top ten take roughly 0.82%. The material was peripheral blood, obtained in the third trimester of pregnancy. The source is a female donor in good health, enrolled as a control in a pregnancy study.

V is TRBV6-5 and J is TRBJ2-7, with D possibly being TRBD1 (5 bases). The CDR3 runs 14 residues. Germline V gene sequence: CDR1 MNHEY, CDR2 SVGAGI. V shed 2 bases and J shed 3 bases, with 11 bases lying between them. The CDR3, as DNA: TGTGCCAGCAGTTACGGGGCCCAGATCTACGAGCAGTACTTC. Residues: CASSYGAQIYEQYF.

This clone showed up just once. The CDR3 sequence is CASSGAGGRDTQYF. The CDR3 bases are TGTGCCAGCAGTGGGGCGGGGGGGCGTGATACGCAGTATTTT. The rearrangement uses TRBV6-1 and TRBJ2-3; TRBD2 matches 9 bases. The V gene end was trimmed by 4 bases and the J gene end by 6 bases; junction bases not matched to a gene: 5. In germline, CDR1 is MNHNS, CDR2 SASEGT. CDR3 length: 14 amino acids.

CDR3 nucleotides: TGTGCCAGCAGCTTCAGGGGGGATGAAAAACTGTTTTTT. It codes for CASSFRGDEKLFF. The J gene is TRBJ1-4, the V gene TRBV7-2, with TRBD1 matching 7 bases. In germline, CDR1 is SGHTA, CDR2 FQGNSA. The CDR3 is 13 residues long. V lost 3 bases, J lost 6 bases, and 1 base stayed unmatched.

The rearrangement links TRBV4-3 to TRBJ1-6, with no clear D. The length of the CDR3 is 15 residues. V was cut by 0 bases and J by 0 bases, with 3 bases left in between. Germline values: CDR1 LGHNA, CDR2 YSLEER. Written as DNA, the CDR3 is TGCGCCAGCAGCCAAGACAGCTCCTATAATTCACCCCTCCACTTT. Amino acid sequence: CASSQDSSYNSPLHF.

This clone was counted a single time. The V gene is TRBV30, the J gene TRBJ1-2; 7 nucleotides line up with TRBD1. J lost 5 bases, V lost 1 base, and 4 bases had no gene match. Germline V CDR1 and CDR2: GTSNPN, SVGIG (reference sequence). This CDR3 comprises 13 residues. This CDR3 is CAWSADRLYGYTF. CDR3 nucleotides: TGTGCCTGGAGTGCGGACAGGTTATATGGCTACACCTTC. The full variable domain, with the rest looked up from reference TRBV30 and TRBJ1-2, is SQTIHQWPATLVQPVGSPLSLECTVEGTSNPNLYWYRQAAGRGLQLLFYSVGIGQISSEVPQNLSASRPQDRQFILSSKKLLLSDSGFYLCAWSADRLYGYTFGSGTRLTVV.

The CDR3 DNA follows: TGTGCCAGTAGTACCGACAGGGGAAAGGGCACAGATACGCAGTATTTT. Encoded protein: CASSTDRGKGTDTQYF. The chain uses TRBV19 and TRBJ2-3, with 8 nucleotides matching TRBD1. The CDR3 runs to 16 residues. Trimming removed 4 bases from V and 1 base from J; junction bases left unmatched: 7. The germline V gene has CDR1 LNHDA and CDR2 SQIVND (reference sequence).

The chain recombines TRBV2 with TRBJ2-5, with D tentatively TRBD2 (7 bases). The end of the DNA fits TRBJ2-7 better, so the J call may be wrong. CDR1 is SNHLY and CDR2 is FYNNEI in the germline V gene. The CDR3 totals 14 residues. CDR3 sequence (DNA): TGTGCCAGCAGCATCGAGGGAGGGGGATACGAGCAGTACTTC. The encoded protein is CASSIEGGGYEQYF.

The CDR3 sequence: CASSQGGKLAGGDTQYF. CDR3 coding DNA: TGCGCCAGCAGCCAAGGGGGGAAACTAGCGGGGGGAGATACGCAGTATTTT. The chain is built from TRBV4-3 and TRBJ2-3, with 12 bases lining up with TRBD2. There are 17 residues in the CDR3. Losses at the gene ends were 1 base for V and 5 bases for J; bases not matched to a gene: 7. The V gene's germline CDR1 is LGHNA and CDR2 YSLEER.

V and J are TRBV4-2 and TRBJ2-7, with 11 bases identical to TRBD2. J was trimmed by 0 bases and V by 2 bases; bases with no gene match: 3. Germline V lookup: CDR1 LGHNA, CDR2 YNFKEQ. CDR3 size: 16 residues. CDR3 in amino acids: CASSQTSGGLSYEQYF. CDR3 nucleotide sequence: TGTGCCAGCAGCCAAACTAGCGGGGGCCTCTCCTACGAGCAGTACTTC.

This clone appeared a single time. The CDR3 bases are TGCGCCAGCAGCCAAGACTTGAACACTGAAGCTTTCTTT. It yields the protein CASSQDLNTEAFF. The chain joins TRBV4-3 to TRBJ1-1; D not certain. This CDR3 has 13 residues. The germline V gene encodes CDR1 LGHNA and CDR2 YSLEER. V was shortened by 0 bases and J by 0 bases, with 2 bases between the two germline ends.

This sequence joins TRBV4-2 and TRBJ2-7; 7 bases are a match to TRBD2. This CDR3 contains 15 residues. V lost 3 bases and J lost 4; bases outside the gene matches: 9. Germline loops: CDR1 LGHNA, CDR2 YNFKEQ. CDR3 region: CASSHFGGGRYEQYF. DNA of the CDR3: TGTGCCAGCAGCCACTTTGGGGGGGGAAGATACGAGCAGTACTTC.

The CDR3 reads CASSMGLSRYEQYF. The CDR3 DNA is TGTGCCAGCAGCATGGGACTATCACGGTACGAGCAGTACTTC. This sequence joins TRBV7-2 and TRBJ2-7; TRBD2 agrees at 7 bases. The germline CDR1 and CDR2 sequences are SGHTA and FQGNSA. With 5 bases clipped from V and 4 bases from J, the junction kept 8 bases outside the gene matches. The CDR3 length is 14 residues.

The chain's CDR3 is CASSYTGTGNNEQFF. CDR3 sequence (DNA): TGCGCCAGCAGCTACACCGGGACAGGGAACAATGAGCAGTTCTTC. The chain employs TRBV5-1 and TRBJ2-1; 9 nucleotides line up with TRBD1. This CDR3 contains 15 residues. Germline CDR1 reads SGHRS; CDR2 reads YFSETQ. Trimming at V came to 3 bases and at J to 5 bases, leaving 6 bases not matched to a gene.

The chain combines TRBV7-9 with TRBJ1-6; 10 bases agree with TRBD1. The CDR3 totals 14 residues. V trimming: 5 bases; J trimming: 11 bases; junction bases outside the gene matches: 6. Germline CDR1 and CDR2: SEHNR and FQNEAQ (reference sequence). The CDR3 here is CASSAGTGVPPLHF. The CDR3 DNA reads TGTGCCAGCAGCGCCGGGACAGGGGTACCACCCCTCCACTTT.

This clone showed up just a few times. In DNA form, the CDR3 reads TGTGCCAGCAGCTTAACATTCTACGAGCAGTACTTC. It is translated as CASSLTFYEQYF. The V and J genes are TRBV7-9 and TRBJ2-7, with D hard to call. Per germline, CDR1 SEHNR and CDR2 FQNEAQ (reference sequence). With 2 bases removed from V and 3 bases from J, the gap between germline ends came to 5 bases. This CDR3 contains 12 residues. Full variable domain (outside the CDR3, taken from reference TRBV7-9 and TRBJ2-7): DTGVSQNPRHKITKRGQNVTFRCDPISEHNRLYWYRQTLGQGPEFLTYFQNEAQLEKSRLLSDRFSAERPKGSFSTLEIQRTEQGDSAMYLCASSLTFYEQYFGPGTRLTVT.

The J gene is TRBJ2-2, the V gene TRBV11-2; 13 bases map to TRBD2. J gave up 5 bases and V 4 bases, and 4 bases lay outside the gene matches. This CDR3 has 16 residues. Germline lookup yields CDR1 SGHAT and CDR2 FQNNGV. The CDR3 protein is CASSSGLAGETGELFF. The CDR3 region has the DNA TGTGCCAGCAGCTCCGGACTAGCGGGGGAGACCGGGGAGCTGTTTTTT.

This chain connects TRBV19 to TRBJ2-7; 7 bases align to TRBD1. Losses at the gene ends were 9 bases for V and 2 bases for J; bases not matched to a gene: 7. The CDR3 has 13 amino acids. Germline V lookup: CDR1 LNHDA, CDR2 SQIVND (reference sequence). Here the CDR3 reads CASRRTGAYEQYF. The CDR3 DNA reads TGTGCCAGCAGACGGACAGGAGCCTACGAGCAGTACTTC.

This clone was detected only once. V and J are TRBV25-1 and TRBJ2-3; 12 bases are a match to TRBD2. This CDR3 comprises 15 residues. The germline V gene has CDR1 MGHDK and CDR2 SYGVNS. J was trimmed by 6 bases and V by 6 bases; bases with no gene match: 7. For the CDR3, the DNA is TGTGCCAGCAGCGCGACTAGCGGGGGATGGGATACGCAGTATTTT. This sequence encodes CASSATSGGWDTQYF.

The chain combines TRBV30 with TRBJ2-3; maybe TRBD1 (5 bases). Looked up from germline, CDR1 is GTSNPN and CDR2 is SVGIG (reference sequence). The CDR3 sequence is 14 residues long. Between the trimmed V and J ends, which lost 5 bases and 0 bases, there was a span of 12 bases. CDR3 nucleotide sequence: TGTGCCTGGTCCACAGGACGTAGCACAGATACGCAGTATTTT. It is translated as CAWSTGRSTDTQYF.

The V call is TRBV7-2, the J call TRBJ1-4; the match to TRBD1 covers 7 bases. Germline values: CDR1 SGHTA, CDR2 FQGNSA. V shed 4 bases and J 4 bases; nucleotides not matched to a gene: 6. The CDR3 loop spans 15 amino acids. CDR3 sequence reads: CASSSTGASNEKLFF. CDR3 nucleotides: TGTGCCAGCAGCTCCACAGGGGCGAGTAATGAAAAACTGTTTTTT.

The V gene is TRBV4-2, the J gene TRBJ2-7, with TRBD2 identical over 15 bases. J was trimmed by 2 bases and V by 1 base; bases with no gene match: 9. The CDR3 is 19 residues long. CDR1 is LGHNA and CDR2 is YNFKEQ in the germline V gene. The CDR3 loop is CASSQAGLAGGPSTYEQYF. CDR3 in DNA: TGTGCCAGCAGCCAAGCGGGACTAGCGGGGGGCCCATCCACCTACGAGCAGTACTTC.

This chain connects TRBV7-9 to TRBJ1-1; no clear D. Trimming left V 5 bases short and J 0 bases short, with 19 bases between. The CDR3 spans 17 residues. Germline CDR1 SEHNR, CDR2 FQNEAQ (reference sequence). CDR3 sequence: CASSRAGEGPMNTEAFF. In DNA, the CDR3 is TGTGCCAGCAGCCGGGCCGGGGAGGGCCCCATGAACACTGAAGCTTTCTTT.

V usage is TRBV9 and J usage is TRBJ2-3; 9 nucleotides agree with TRBD1. The ends lost 3 bases at V and 0 bases at J; junction bases unmatched: 5. Germline V lookup: CDR1 SGDLS, CDR2 YYNGEE. CDR3 size: 16 residues. Here the CDR3 DNA reads TGTGCCAGCAGCGCCCGGACAGGGGCGAGCACAGATACGCAGTATTTT. This translates into CASSARTGASTDTQYF.

The chain joins TRBV13 to TRBJ1-1, with D unclear. Germline lookup yields CDR1 PRHDT and CDR2 FYEKMQ (reference sequence). The CDR3 is 14 residues long. Trimming removed 3 bases from V and 3 bases from J, with 11 bases in between. The CDR3 sequence is CASSLLQGDTEAFF. CDR3 DNA sequence: TGTGCCAGCAGCTTGCTACAAGGAGACACTGAAGCTTTCTTT.

The DNA of the CDR3 is TGTGCCAGCAGTCCTGACAGCAACACAGATACGCAGTATTTT. Translating gives CASSPDSNTDTQYF. The chain carries TRBV9 and TRBJ2-3; D is perhaps TRBD1 (5 bases). This CDR3 contains 14 residues. Germline V gene data show CDR1 as SGDLS and CDR2 as YYNGEE. Trimming cost V 5 bases and J 2 bases, with 12 bases left between them.

This clone was recorded once. V usage is TRBV7-2 and J usage is TRBJ2-5, with TRBD2 as a possible D gene (5 bases). CDR3 length equals 13 residues. Trimming cost V 4 bases and J 3 bases, with 9 bases left between them. Germline loops: CDR1 SGHTA, CDR2 FQGNSA. The CDR3 DNA is TGTGCCAGCAGCTCAGGACTTGAAGAGACCCAGTACTTC. Encoded protein: CASSSGLEETQYF.

This clone came up once. V and J are TRBV19 and TRBJ1-1; TRBD1 aligns across 8 bases. The junction had 6 bases not matched to a gene; V was cut back by 5 bases and J by 4 bases. Germline assignment: CDR1 LNHDA and CDR2 SQIVND (reference sequence). The CDR3 sequence is 14 residues long. CDR3 protein: CASSRDRSVTEAFF. The CDR3 DNA follows: TGTGCCAGTAGTCGGGACAGGAGTGTCACTGAAGCTTTCTTT.

The chain combines TRBV6-5 with TRBJ2-5, with D perhaps matching TRBD1 (6 bases). The V end was cut by 3 bases, the J end by 11 bases, with 22 bases between. This CDR3 is built from 15 residues. Germline CDR1 is MNHEY and CDR2 is SVGAGI. CDR3 nucleotides: TGTGCCAGCAGTTATGCCCGTGAAGTACAGGGCACTCAGTACTTC. It codes for CASSYAREVQGTQYF.

The genes are TRBV27 and TRBJ2-7; 8 bases agree with TRBD1. The germline gives CDR1 MNHEY, CDR2 SMNVEV (reference sequence). This CDR3 contains 12 residues. The trim removed 2 bases at V and 8 bases at J, leaving 2 bases unmatched. CDR3 bases: TGTGCCAGCAGTTTAACAGGGGGGAAGCAGTACTTC. Translated, it gives CASSLTGGKQYF.

This clone was detected once. The chain employs TRBV11-2 and TRBJ1-1; D is ambiguous. This CDR3 spans 17 amino acids. CDR1 SGHAT and CDR2 FQNNGV come from the germline V gene. V lost 3 bases to trimming and J lost 0 bases, with 17 bases between them. As DNA, the CDR3 is TGTGCCAGCAGCTTCCGAGGTTTTAGCCCTTTGAACACTGAAGCTTTCTTT. Translating gives CASSFRGFSPLNTEAFF.